The present TCR beta chain was sequenced within a study of blood T cell repertoires in COVID-19. The CDR3 consists of 13 residues. Germline V lookup: CDR1 LGHDT, CDR2 YNNKEL (reference sequence). V lost 6 bases, J lost 5 bases, and 14 bases lay in between. Repertoires were generated with immunoSEQ multiplex PCR, while TCRdb's copy carries only in-frame clones and drops some. The sample yields tens of thousands of clones, around 80% seen once. This chain connects TRBV3-1 (or the pseudogene TRBV3-2) to TRBJ2-7, with D tentatively TRBD1 (5 bases). Source material: peripheral blood. This clonotype originated in a man aged 55 to 70 with acute or convalescent COVID-19. CDR3 protein: CASSPQGFNEQYF. The CDR3 bases are TGTGCCAGCAGTCCTCAGGGTTTCAACGAGCAGTACTTC.